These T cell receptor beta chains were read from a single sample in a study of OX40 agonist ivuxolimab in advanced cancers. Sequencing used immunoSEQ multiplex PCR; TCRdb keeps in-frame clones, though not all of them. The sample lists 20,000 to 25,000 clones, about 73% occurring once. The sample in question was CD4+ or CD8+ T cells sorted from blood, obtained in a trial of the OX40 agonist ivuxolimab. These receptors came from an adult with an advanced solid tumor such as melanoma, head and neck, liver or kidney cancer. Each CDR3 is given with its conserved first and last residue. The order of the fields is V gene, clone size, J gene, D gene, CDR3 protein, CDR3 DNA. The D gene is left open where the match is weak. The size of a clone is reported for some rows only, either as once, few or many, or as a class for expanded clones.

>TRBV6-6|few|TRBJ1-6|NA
CASSYRNSPLHF
TGTGCCAGCAGTTACAGAAATTCACCCCTCCACTTT
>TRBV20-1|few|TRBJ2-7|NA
CSARDEDLGGF
TGCAGTGCTAGAGATGAAGACCTGGGTGGCTTC
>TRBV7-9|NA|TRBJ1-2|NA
CASTVAGDYGYTF
TGTGCCAGCACAGTGGCAGGGGACTATGGCTACACCTTC
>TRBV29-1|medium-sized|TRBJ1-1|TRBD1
CSGGQAYEAFF
TGCAGCGGGGGACAGGCCTATGAAGCTTTCTTT
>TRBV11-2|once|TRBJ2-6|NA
CASMGEGFSGANVLTF
TGTGCCAGTATGGGTGAAGGATTCTCTGGGGCCAACGTCCTGACTTTC
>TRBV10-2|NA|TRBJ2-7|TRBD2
CASSGGGLAGGRVYEQYF
TGCGCCAGCAGTGGAGGGGGACTAGCGGGGGGCCGCGTTTACGAGCAGTACTTC
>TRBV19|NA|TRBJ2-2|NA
CASSIRDGELFF
TGTGCCAGTAGTATTCGTGACGGGGAGCTGTTTTTT
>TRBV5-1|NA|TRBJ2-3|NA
CATRLGGASDTQYF
TGCGCCACTCGACTTGGCGGGGCGTCAGATACGCAGTATTTT
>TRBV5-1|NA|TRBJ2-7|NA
CASSLESSYEQYF
TGCGCCAGCAGCTTGGAAAGCTCCTACGAGCAGTACTTC
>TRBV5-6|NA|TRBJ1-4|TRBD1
CASSGTGTGGAGEKLFF
TGTGCCAGCAGCGGTACCGGGACAGGGGGCGCAGGTGAAAAACTGTTTTTT
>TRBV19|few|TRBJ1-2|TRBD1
CASRPGQGHSYYGYTF
TGTGCCAGTCGACCGGGACAGGGCCATTCGTACTATGGCTACACCTTC
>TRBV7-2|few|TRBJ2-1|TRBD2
CASSRTSESSYNEQFF
TGTGCCAGCAGCCGGACTAGCGAGAGCTCCTACAATGAGCAGTTCTTC
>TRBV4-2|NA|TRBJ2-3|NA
CASSQEERHTDTQYF
TGTGCCAGCAGCCAAGAGGAGAGACACACAGATACGCAGTATTTT
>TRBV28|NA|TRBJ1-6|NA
CASRKRSSYNSPLHF
TGTGCCAGCAGAAAGAGGAGCTCCTATAATTCACCCCTCCACTTT
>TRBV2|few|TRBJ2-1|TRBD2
CASSGLAGGSYNEQFF
TGTGCCAGCAGTGGATTAGCGGGTGGCTCCTACAATGAGCAGTTCTTC
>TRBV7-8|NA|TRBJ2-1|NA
CASSHSGTGTYNEQFF
TGTGCCAGCAGCCACAGCGGGACAGGAACCTACAATGAGCAGTTCTTC
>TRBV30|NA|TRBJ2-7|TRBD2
CAGGGNYEQYF
TGTGCCGGGGGGGGGAATTACGAGCAGTACTTC
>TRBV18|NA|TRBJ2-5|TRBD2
CASSPPVAGGPQETQYF
TGTGCCAGCTCACCACCTGTAGCGGGGGGGCCTCAGGAGACCCAGTACTTC
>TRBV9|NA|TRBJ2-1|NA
CASSVGSTGNNEQFF
TGTGCCAGCAGCGTAGGGTCGACAGGAAACAATGAGCAGTTCTTC
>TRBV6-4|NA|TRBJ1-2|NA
CASSAAFTAVDYGYTF
TGTGCCAGCAGTGCAGCTTTCACGGCCGTGGACTATGGCTACACCTTC
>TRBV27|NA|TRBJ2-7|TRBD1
CASHVTTGASYEQYF
TGTGCCAGCCATGTAACCACAGGGGCCTCCTACGAGCAGTACTTC
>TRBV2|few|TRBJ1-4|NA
CASSSANPRSEKLFF
TGTGCCAGCAGTTCGGCGAATCCGCGGAGTGAAAAACTGTTTTTT
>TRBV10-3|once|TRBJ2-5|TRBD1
CAIRSGQAGETQYF
TGTGCCATCAGATCAGGACAGGCAGGGGAGACCCAGTACTTC
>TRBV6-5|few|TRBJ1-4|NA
CASSLGPGANEKLFF
TGTGCCAGCAGTCTTGGACCGGGGGCTAATGAAAAACTGTTTTTT
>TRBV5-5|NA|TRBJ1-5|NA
CASSQEQAASNQPQHF
TGTGCCAGCAGCCAAGAACAGGCAGCTAGCAATCAGCCCCAGCATTTT
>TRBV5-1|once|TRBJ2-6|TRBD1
CASSLGTGLFGANVLTF
TGCGCCAGCAGCTTGGGGACAGGGCTTTTTGGGGCCAACGTCCTGACTTTC
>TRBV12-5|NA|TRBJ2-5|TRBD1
CASGLGRQGTGETQYF
TGTGCTAGTGGTTTGGGAAGACAGGGTACCGGGGAGACCCAGTACTTC
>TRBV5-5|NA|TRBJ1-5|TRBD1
CASSTHSGQGGQPQHF
TGTGCCAGCAGCACCCATTCAGGGCAGGGGGGACAGCCCCAGCATTTT
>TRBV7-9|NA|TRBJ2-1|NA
CASSVQAGTSYNEQFF
TGTGCCAGCAGCGTCCAAGCGGGTACCTCCTACAATGAGCAGTTCTTC
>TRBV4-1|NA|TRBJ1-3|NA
CASSQEENTIYF
TGCGCCAGCAGCCAAGAGGAAAACACCATATATTTT
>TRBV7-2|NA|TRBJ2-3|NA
CASAAPGRGLTDTQYF
TGTGCCAGCGCTGCCCCGGGGCGAGGGCTCACAGATACGCAGTATTTT
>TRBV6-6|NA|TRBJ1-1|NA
CASSPDRFEAFF
TGTGCCAGCAGCCCAGACAGATTTGAAGCTTTCTTT
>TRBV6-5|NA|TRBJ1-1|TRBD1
CASSSVPGGGAFF
TGTGCCAGCAGTTCGGTCCCAGGGGGTGGAGCTTTCTTT
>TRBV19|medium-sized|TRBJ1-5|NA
CASSQGRQPQHF
TGTGCCAGTTCTCAGGGAAGGCAGCCCCAGCATTTT
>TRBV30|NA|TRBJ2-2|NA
CAAEPESAGELFF
TGTGCCGCTGAGCCGGAGAGTGCCGGGGAGCTGTTTTTT
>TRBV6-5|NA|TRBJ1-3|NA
CASSYVGSSGNTIYF
TGTGCCAGCAGTTACGTGGGATCCTCTGGAAACACCATATATTTT
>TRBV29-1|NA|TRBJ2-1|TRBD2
CSVDPSGVYNEQFF
TGCAGCGTTGATCCTAGCGGGGTCTACAATGAGCAGTTCTTC
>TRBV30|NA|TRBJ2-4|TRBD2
CAWRGKGGTSGELAKNIQYF
TGTGCCTGGAGGGGGAAAGGGGGGACTAGCGGAGAACTAGCCAAAAACATTCAGTACTTC
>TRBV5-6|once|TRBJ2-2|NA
CASSLAARTGELFF
TGTGCCAGCAGCTTGGCGGCTCGCACCGGGGAGCTGTTTTTT